The 9 T cell receptor beta chains given below trace back to one sample, sequenced in a study of identical twins. TCRdb reanalysed the 5' RACE reads using MiXCR and keeps one entry per CDR3 protein. The table shows about 200,000 distinct CDR3 sequences, with 7.5% occurring only once. The same data also went into a second study, on yellow fever vaccine responses in identical twins.

Sample: memory (CD45RO+) T cells sorted from blood. Receptors were obtained from a woman aged 18 to 35 in good health.

This clonotype was observed many times. The chain joins TRBV7-2 to TRBJ2-3; 16 nucleotides match TRBD2. The germline gives CDR1 SGHTA, CDR2 FQGNSA. CDR3 length: 17 residues. V was pared by 4 bases and J by 4 bases, with 5 bases of the junction left unmatched. CDR3 nucleotide sequence: TGTGCCAGCAGCTCCCGTGGGACTAGCGGGAGGGCAGATACGCAGTATTTT. Translation: CASSSRGTSGRADTQYF.

This chain uses TRBV20-1 with TRBJ2-7, with TRBD2 as a possible D gene (6 bases). Germline assignment: CDR1 DFQATT and CDR2 SNEGSKA (reference sequence). With 0 bases removed from V and 2 bases from J, the gap between germline ends came to 20 bases. The CDR3 spans 17 residues. Here the CDR3 reads CSARDETAGTYPYEQYF. The CDR3 DNA reads as TGCAGTGCTAGAGATGAGACCGCCGGGACTTACCCCTACGAGCAGTACTTC.

This clonotype was seen at least ten times. The chain has TRBV3-1 and TRBJ1-6; a possible D gene is TRBD1 (5 bases). Trimming left V 1 base short and J 7 bases short, with 8 bases between. In germline, CDR1 is LGHDT, CDR2 YNNKEL (reference sequence). The CDR3 length is 14 residues. The CDR3 spells CASSQGQINSPLHF. The CDR3 DNA reads TGTGCCAGCAGCCAAGGACAGATAAATTCACCCCTCCACTTT.

The rearrangement joins TRBV14 to TRBJ2-7; the D gene could be TRBD1 or TRBD2 (5 bases each). Germline lookup yields CDR1 SGHDN and CDR2 FVKESK. The CDR3 extends over 16 amino acids. V lost 4 bases and J 0 bases, leaving 16 bases between the germline ends. Here the CDR3 reads CASSRYGTASSYEQYF. As DNA, the CDR3 is TGTGCCAGCAGCCGCTACGGGACCGCCAGCTCCTACGAGCAGTACTTC.

The chain is built from TRBV4-2 and TRBJ2-7, with a weak D call TRBD1 (6 bases). CDR1 LGHNA and CDR2 YNFKEQ come from the germline V gene. This CDR3 spans 16 amino acids. V shed 2 bases and J shed 7 bases, with 21 bases lying between them. The CDR3 DNA follows: TGTGCCAGCAGCCAAACAGGGTCCCCCGGCCCAGAGGAGCAGTACTTC. Protein: CASSQTGSPGPEEQYF.

This clonotype was seen more than once but under ten times. The chain uses TRBV6-6 and TRBJ2-1; 9 bases fit TRBD1. CDR3 length: 12 amino acids. The germline V gene encodes CDR1 MNHNY and CDR2 SVGAGI (reference sequence). V gave up 2 bases and J gave up 15 bases; unmatched junction bases: 5. CDR3 in amino acids: CASSYTQGAVFF. The CDR3 nucleotides read TGTGCCAGCAGTTACACACAGGGGGCGGTGTTCTTC.

There are a few counts of this clonotype. The V and J genes are TRBV28 and TRBJ2-1; D is undetermined. V lost 3 bases and J lost 3, with 12 bases in between. Germline CDR1 and CDR2: MDHEN and SYDVKM. This CDR3 comprises 15 residues. CDR3 DNA sequence: TGTGCCAGCAGTTTCCCCTCCCCGGGCTACAATGAGCAGTTCTTC. Protein sequence: CASSFPSPGYNEQFF.

The chain uses TRBV5-6 and TRBJ2-7; 7 bases are shared with TRBD2. The CDR3 consists of 16 residues. Germline V gives CDR1 SGHDT, CDR2 YYEEEE. V shed 0 bases and J 6 bases; nucleotides not matched to a gene: 12. Here the CDR3 DNA reads TGTGCCAGCAGCTTGGTTCGCGGGGGTCTCCTAGGCGAGCAGTACTTC. Protein sequence: CASSLVRGGLLGEQYF.

The V gene is TRBV5-1, the J gene TRBJ2-7; D may be TRBD1 (6 bases). Germline CDR1 is SGHRS and CDR2 is YFSETQ. The CDR3 covers 16 residues. The V and J ends lost 4 bases and 1 base respectively, with 18 bases between them. The CDR3 reads CASSPVLVGQSYEQYF. CDR3 DNA sequence: TGCGCCAGCAGCCCTGTTCTCGTCGGACAGTCCTACGAGCAGTACTTC. The entire variable domain, with the rest obtained from reference TRBV5-1 and TRBJ2-7, is as follows: KAGVTQTPRYLIKTRGQQVTLSCSPISGHRSVSWYQQTPGQGLQFLFEYFSETQRNKGNFPGRFSGRQFSNSRSEMNVSTLELGDSALYLCASSPVLVGQSYEQYFGPGTRLTVT.